These 25 T cell receptor beta chains were sequenced from one sample in a study of T cells expressing NK-cell markers. From the 5' RACE reads, TCRdb lists one entry per CDR3 protein and no DNA. The ten most abundant clones cover over 35% of a sample with about 150,000 distinct CDR3 sequences. The specimen was blood T cells: a sorted CD56 or NKG2C T cell subset, CD4+ or CD8+ T cells, or bulk PBMC T cells (not recorded which). Receptors originate from a woman aged 45-65 years in good health.

The V call is TRBV19, the J call TRBJ2-1; TCRdb outputs TRBD2, but without DNA this stays unchecked. This CDR3 is 15 amino acids long. Germline V CDR1 and CDR2: LNHDA, SQIVND (reference sequence). This CDR3 is CASSIEAGGPGEQFF.

The rearrangement joins TRBV27 to TRBJ2-1. The CDR3 runs to 13 residues. CDR1 and CDR2 from the germline V gene are MNHEY and SMNVEV (reference sequence). The CDR3: CASSPDWLREQFF.

The gene calls are TRBV20-1 and TRBJ2-1. This CDR3 has 11 residues. Germline assignment: CDR1 DFQATT and CDR2 SNEGSKA (reference sequence). CDR3 in amino acids: CSARVGDEQFF.

This chain links TRBV12-3 or TRBV12-4 with TRBJ1-2; TCRdb outputs TRBD1, but without DNA this stays unchecked. This CDR3 spans 14 amino acids. This CDR3 is CASTQAGELSGYTF.

The chain recombines TRBV5-1 with TRBJ1-1. The CDR3 length is 15 residues. CDR1 is SGHRS and CDR2 is YFSETQ in the germline V gene. This CDR3 is CASRDSGDGNTEAFF.

The J gene is TRBJ2-1, the V gene TRBV2; TCRdb reports TRBD1, a call that lacks DNA to check it against. The germline CDR1 and CDR2 sequences are SNHLY and FYNNEI. The CDR3 extends over 16 amino acids. The CDR3 sequence: CASRGVGTGTYNEQFF.

The V call is TRBV3-1, the J call TRBJ2-5; TCRdb proposes TRBD2, but this gene call is untestable without DNA. The CDR3 totals 15 residues. Germline assignment: CDR1 LGHDT and CDR2 YNNKEL (reference sequence). CDR3 in amino acids: CASSQASGGQETQYF.

The J gene is TRBJ2-3, the V gene TRBV11-3; without DNA, the TCRdb call of TRBD2 cannot be checked. CDR3 length equals 19 residues. The germline CDR1 and CDR2 sequences are SGHNT and YENEEA. CDR3 region: CASSPPGTSEHERTDTQYF.

V gene TRBV30 combines with J gene TRBJ1-1; no DNA is available, so the TRBD1 call from TCRdb remains unchecked. Germline V gives CDR1 GTSNPN, CDR2 SVGIG (reference sequence). The CDR3 is 14 residues long. The CDR3 sequence is CAWSVLGPNTEAFF.

The chain couples TRBV20-1 to TRBJ1-4. The CDR3 covers 14 residues. The V gene's germline CDR1 is DFQATT and CDR2 SNEGSKA (reference sequence). CDR3: CSARLTESNEKLFF.

The chain recombines TRBV5-1 with TRBJ1-3. Germline V CDR1 and CDR2: SGHRS, YFSETQ. The length of the CDR3 is 13 residues. CDR3 amino acids: CASRPLDGNTIYF. Full variable domain (rest looked up from reference TRBV5-1 and TRBJ1-3): KAGVTQTPRYLIKTRGQQVTLSCSPISGHRSVSWYQQTPGQGLQFLFEYFSETQRNKGNFPGRFSGRQFSNSRSEMNVSTLELGDSALYLCASRPLDGNTIYFGEGSWLTVV.

CDR3 amino acids: CASSEGNYGYTF. The chain links TRBV12-3 or TRBV12-4 to TRBJ1-2; TCRdb proposes TRBD1, but this gene call is untestable without DNA. This CDR3 is built from 12 residues.

The V gene is TRBV2, the J gene TRBJ2-3; absent DNA, TCRdb's TRBD2 call cannot be checked. The CDR3 consists of 17 residues. Germline CDR1 and CDR2: SNHLY and FYNNEI. The CDR3 loop is CASWARTSSSSTDTQYF. The full variable domain, its missing parts supplied by reference TRBV2 and TRBJ2-3, is EPEVTQTPSHQVTQMGQEVILRCVPISNHLYFYWYRQILGQKVEFLVSFYNNEISEKSEIFDDQFSVERPDGSNFTLKIRSTKLEDSAMYFCASWARTSSSSTDTQYFGPGTRLTVL.

This chain links TRBV13 with TRBJ1-1; TCRdb outputs TRBD1, but without DNA this stays unchecked. The CDR3 has 12 residues. In germline, CDR1 is PRHDT, CDR2 FYEKMQ (reference sequence). The CDR3 here is CASSPDRGRAFF. The variable domain in full, with the rest retrieved from reference TRBV13 and TRBJ1-1, is AAGVIQSPRHLIKEKRETATLKCYPIPRHDTVYWYQQGPGQDPQFLISFYEKMQSDKGSIPDRFSAQQFSDYHSELNMSSLELGDSALYFCASSPDRGRAFFGQGTRLTVV.

J is TRBJ2-1 and V is TRBV6-1; TCRdb outputs TRBD1, but without DNA this stays unchecked. Per germline, CDR1 MNHNS and CDR2 SASEGT. The length of the CDR3 is 14 residues. CDR3 in amino acids: CASSEGDGTGEQFF.

The CDR3: CSARSLRENTEAFF. The rearrangement uses TRBV20-1 and TRBJ1-1. Looked up from germline, CDR1 is DFQATT and CDR2 is SNEGSKA (reference sequence). The CDR3 spans 14 residues.

This chain joins TRBV5-8 and TRBJ2-7; TCRdb lists TRBD2, though no DNA is available to test this call. The germline V gene has CDR1 SGHTS and CDR2 YDEGEE. This CDR3 has 16 residues. This chain's CDR3 is CASSLLTSGSSYEQYF.

V gene TRBV19 combines with J gene TRBJ1-4. This CDR3 has 14 residues. Per germline, CDR1 LNHDA and CDR2 SQIVND (reference sequence). CDR3 residues: CASSQGGANEKLFF.

The genes are TRBV19 and TRBJ2-3. Germline V CDR1 and CDR2: LNHDA, SQIVND (reference sequence). The CDR3 loop spans 12 amino acids. The CDR3 is CASSIAEDTQYF.

The chain recombines TRBV28 with TRBJ1-1; TCRdb returns TRBD1, unconfirmable since there is no DNA. The CDR3 loop spans 13 amino acids. CDR1 and CDR2 from the germline V gene are MDHEN and SYDVKM. The CDR3 region is CARRPTTELRAFF.

This chain connects TRBV6-6 to TRBJ2-3; TCRdb designates TRBD2, a call that cannot be tested without DNA. The CDR3 loop spans 15 amino acids. In germline, CDR1 is MNHNY, CDR2 SVGAGI (reference sequence). The CDR3 protein is CASSYSIAGGDTQYF.

The chain uses TRBV9 and TRBJ1-5; checking the TCRdb D call of TRBD1 is not possible without DNA. In germline, CDR1 is SGDLS, CDR2 YYNGEE. The CDR3 is 15 residues long. This CDR3 is CASSAGTGSNQPQHF.

The V gene is TRBV5-4, the J gene TRBJ2-3; TCRdb's D gene call, TRBD2, goes unchecked for lack of DNA. CDR1 and CDR2 from the germline V gene are SGHNT and YYREEE (reference sequence). CDR3 length: 16 amino acids. This chain's CDR3 is CASSSQGGGNTDTQYF. The full variable domain, with the rest looked up from reference TRBV5-4 and TRBJ2-3, is ETGVTQSPTHLIKTRGQQVTLRCSSQSGHNTVSWYQQALGQGPQFIFQYYREEENGRGNFPPRFSGLQFPNYSSELNVNALELDDSALYLCASSSQGGGNTDTQYFGPGTRLTVL.

The chain joins TRBV19 to TRBJ2-1; TCRdb indicates TRBD2, and absent DNA this call remains unverified. Germline loops: CDR1 LNHDA, CDR2 SQIVND (reference sequence). The CDR3 spans 13 residues. The CDR3 region is CASTSGAFVEQFF.

The rearrangement links TRBV6-1 to TRBJ2-7; TCRdb gives TRBD2 as the D gene, but with no DNA this cannot be confirmed. Germline CDR1 is MNHNS and CDR2 is SASEGT. This CDR3 spans 15 amino acids. CDR3: CASTVERASSYEQYF.